Listed below are T cell receptor beta chains from one sample, sequenced in a study of T cell repertoires in cytomegalovirus infection. Using its own MiXCR run on the reads, TCRdb lists one record per CDR3 protein. Of 76,000 or so distinct CDR3 sequences in the sample, more than 3.5% were seen once. The sample taken for sequencing was PBMCs. The origin of the receptors is a human donor in good health (CMV status not recorded). Some clones in this sample may be carry-over from other donors' samples. Both conserved end residues are part of each CDR3. Fields, in order: CDR3 DNA, CDR3 protein, D gene, J gene, V gene, clone size. D genes are given only for firm matches. Clone size is given as once, few or many counts, or a class when the clone is expanded.

cdr3_nt: TGTGCCAGCAGTCGTGACAGGAGTCAGCCCCAGCATTTT
cdr3_aa: CASSRDRSQPQHF
d_call: -
j_call: TRBJ1-5
v_call: TRBV6-2/TRBV6-3
clone_size: many

cdr3_nt: TGTGCCAGCAGTTTATCACCTTATAGCAATCAGCCCCAGCATTTT
cdr3_aa: CASSLSPYSNQPQHF
d_call: -
j_call: TRBJ1-5
v_call: TRBV12-3/TRBV12-4
clone_size: many

cdr3_nt: TGTGCCAGCAGTGAAAGGGGGTCCTACAATGAGCAGTTCTTC
cdr3_aa: CASSERGSYNEQFF
d_call: -
j_call: TRBJ2-1
v_call: TRBV2
clone_size: many

cdr3_nt: TGTGCCAGCAGCGTAAACCCTGGTCAGCCCCAGCATTTT
cdr3_aa: CASSVNPGQPQHF
d_call: -
j_call: TRBJ1-5
v_call: TRBV7-3
clone_size: many

cdr3_nt: TGTGCCAGCAGGGGCGCGAGGCTGGTTCTGAAAGCTTTCTTT
cdr3_aa: CASRGARLVLKAFF
d_call: -
j_call: TRBJ1-1
v_call: TRBV6-6
clone_size: many

cdr3_nt: TGTGCCAGCAGTGAATACCGCGGAAACACCATATATTTT
cdr3_aa: CASSEYRGNTIYF
d_call: -
j_call: TRBJ1-3
v_call: TRBV6-1
clone_size: many

cdr3_nt: TGTGCCAGCAGCCCAGGGTTAAAGAACACCGGGGAGCTGTTTTTT
cdr3_aa: CASSPGLKNTGELFF
d_call: -
j_call: TRBJ2-2
v_call: TRBV7-2
clone_size: many

cdr3_nt: TGCAGTGCTACGAAGAACGGACGGAACTATGGCTACACCTTC
cdr3_aa: CSATKNGRNYGYTF
d_call: -
j_call: TRBJ1-2
v_call: TRBV20-1
clone_size: many

cdr3_nt: TGTGCCACGACCCCGGGGCTCCTTAACAATGAGCAGTTCTTC
cdr3_aa: CATTPGLLNNEQFF
d_call: -
j_call: TRBJ2-1
v_call: TRBV10-3
clone_size: many

cdr3_nt: TGTGCCAGCAGTCTAGCTAGCGGGGACCAAGAGACCCAGTACTTC
cdr3_aa: CASSLASGDQETQYF
d_call: TRBD2
j_call: TRBJ2-5
v_call: TRBV6-2/TRBV6-3
clone_size: many